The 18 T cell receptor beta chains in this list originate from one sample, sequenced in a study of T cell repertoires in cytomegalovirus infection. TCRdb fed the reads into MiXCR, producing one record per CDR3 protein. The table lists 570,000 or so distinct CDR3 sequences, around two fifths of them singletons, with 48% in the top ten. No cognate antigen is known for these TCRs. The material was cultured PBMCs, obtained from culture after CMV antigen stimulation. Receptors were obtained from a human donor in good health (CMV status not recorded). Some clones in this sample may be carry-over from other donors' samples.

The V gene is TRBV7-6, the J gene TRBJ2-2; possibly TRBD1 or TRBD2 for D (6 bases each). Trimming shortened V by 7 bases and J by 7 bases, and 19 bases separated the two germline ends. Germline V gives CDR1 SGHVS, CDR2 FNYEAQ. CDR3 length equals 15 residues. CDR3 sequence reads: CASTPVRGRVGELFF. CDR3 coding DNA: TGTGCCAGCACCCCAGTTCGGGGGCGCGTCGGGGAGCTGTTTTTT.

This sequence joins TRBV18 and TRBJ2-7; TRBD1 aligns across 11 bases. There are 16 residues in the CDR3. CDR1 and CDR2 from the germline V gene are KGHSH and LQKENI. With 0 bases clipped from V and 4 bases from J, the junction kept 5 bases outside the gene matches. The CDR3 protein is CASSPPRDRGSYEQYF. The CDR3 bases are TGTGCCAGCTCACCACCAAGGGACAGGGGGTCTTACGAGCAGTACTTC.

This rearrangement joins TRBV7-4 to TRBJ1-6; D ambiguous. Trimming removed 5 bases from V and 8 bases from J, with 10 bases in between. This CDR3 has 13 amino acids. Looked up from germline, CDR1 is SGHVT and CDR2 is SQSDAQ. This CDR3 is CASSPMEDSPLHF. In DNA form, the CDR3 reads TGTGCCAGCAGCCCGATGGAGGATTCACCCCTCCACTTT.

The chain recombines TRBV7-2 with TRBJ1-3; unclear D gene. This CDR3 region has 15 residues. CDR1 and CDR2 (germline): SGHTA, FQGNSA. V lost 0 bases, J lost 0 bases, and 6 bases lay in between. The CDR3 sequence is CASSLASPSGNTIYF. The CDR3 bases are TGTGCCAGCAGCTTAGCATCGCCCTCTGGAAACACCATATATTTT.

The CDR3 region is CASSLNGAPVWTEAFF. CDR3 sequence (DNA): TGTGCCAGCAGCTTAAATGGGGCGCCGGTTTGGACTGAAGCTTTCTTT. J is TRBJ1-1 and V is TRBV7-2; TRBD1 might be the D (5 bases). Per germline, CDR1 SGHTA and CDR2 FQGNSA. V was pared by 2 bases and J by 5 bases, with 18 bases between. CDR3 length: 16 amino acids.

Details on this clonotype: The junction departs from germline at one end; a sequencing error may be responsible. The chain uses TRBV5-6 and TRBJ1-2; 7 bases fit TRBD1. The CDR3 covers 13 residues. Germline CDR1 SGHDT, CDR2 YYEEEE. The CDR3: CASSSDADRAAYF. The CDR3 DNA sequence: TGTGCCAGCAGCTCCGACGCAGACAGGGCAGCTTACTTC.

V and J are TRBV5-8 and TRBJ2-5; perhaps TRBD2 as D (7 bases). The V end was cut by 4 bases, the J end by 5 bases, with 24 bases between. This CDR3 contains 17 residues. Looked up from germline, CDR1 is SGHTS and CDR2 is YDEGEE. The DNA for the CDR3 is TGTGCCAGCAGCCCGGCGACGGGCTCGGGGGGCGGTGAGACCCAGTACTTC. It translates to CASSPATGSGGGETQYF. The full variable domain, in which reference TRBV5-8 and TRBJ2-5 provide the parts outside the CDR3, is EAGVTQSPTHLIKTRGQQATLRCSPISGHTSVYWYQQALGLGLQFLLWYDEGEERNRGNFPPRFSGRQFPNYSSELNVNALELEDSALYLCASSPATGSGGGETQYFGPGTRLLVL.

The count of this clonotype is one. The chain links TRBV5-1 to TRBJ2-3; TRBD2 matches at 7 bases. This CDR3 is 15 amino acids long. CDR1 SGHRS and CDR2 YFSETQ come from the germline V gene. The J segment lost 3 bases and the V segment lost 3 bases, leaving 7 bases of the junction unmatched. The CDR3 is CASSSTGGVTDTQYF. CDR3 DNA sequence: TGCGCCAGCAGCTCTACGGGGGGTGTAACAGATACGCAGTATTTT.

The chain's CDR3 is CASSRRDRVEQFF. In nucleotides, the CDR3 is TGTGCCAGCAGTCGCCGGGACAGGGTTGAGCAGTTCTTC. This chain uses TRBV12-3 or TRBV12-4 with TRBJ2-1; 9 bases line up with TRBD1. The J segment lost 9 bases and the V segment lost 5 bases, leaving 5 bases of the junction unmatched. This CDR3 region has 13 residues.

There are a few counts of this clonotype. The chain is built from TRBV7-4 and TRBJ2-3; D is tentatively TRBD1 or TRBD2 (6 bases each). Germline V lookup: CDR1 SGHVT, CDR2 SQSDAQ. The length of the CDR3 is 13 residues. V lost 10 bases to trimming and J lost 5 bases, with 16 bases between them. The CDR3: CATSRGVGDTQYF. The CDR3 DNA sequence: TGTGCCACATCAAGGGGGGTGGGAGATACGCAGTATTTT.

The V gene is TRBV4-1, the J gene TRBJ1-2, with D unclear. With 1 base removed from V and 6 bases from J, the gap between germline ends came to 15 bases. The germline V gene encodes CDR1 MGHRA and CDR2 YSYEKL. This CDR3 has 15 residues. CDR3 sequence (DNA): TGCGCCAGCAGCCAAGTCCCTCTAAAGAGGAATGGCTACACCTTC. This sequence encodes CASSQVPLKRNGYTF.

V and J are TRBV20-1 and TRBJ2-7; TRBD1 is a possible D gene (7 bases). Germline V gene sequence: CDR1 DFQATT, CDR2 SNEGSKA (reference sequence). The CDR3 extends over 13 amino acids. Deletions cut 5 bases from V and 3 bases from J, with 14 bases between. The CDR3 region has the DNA TGCAGTGCTCCGGGGGCAGGGGGCTACGAGCAGTACTTC. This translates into CSAPGAGGYEQYF.

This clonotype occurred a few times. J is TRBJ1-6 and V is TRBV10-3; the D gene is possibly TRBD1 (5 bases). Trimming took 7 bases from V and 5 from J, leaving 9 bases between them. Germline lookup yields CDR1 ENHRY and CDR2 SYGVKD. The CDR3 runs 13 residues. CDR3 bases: TGTGCCATCACCGACAGAGATAATTCACCCCTCCACTTT. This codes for CAITDRDNSPLHF.

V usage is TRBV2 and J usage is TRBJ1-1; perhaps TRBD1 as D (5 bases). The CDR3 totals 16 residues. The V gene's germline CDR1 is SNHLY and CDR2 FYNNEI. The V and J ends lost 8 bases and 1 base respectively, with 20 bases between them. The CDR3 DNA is TGTGCCAGCGATGGAACCCCCGGGACGGCGAACACTGAAGCTTTCTTT. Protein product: CASDGTPGTANTEAFF.

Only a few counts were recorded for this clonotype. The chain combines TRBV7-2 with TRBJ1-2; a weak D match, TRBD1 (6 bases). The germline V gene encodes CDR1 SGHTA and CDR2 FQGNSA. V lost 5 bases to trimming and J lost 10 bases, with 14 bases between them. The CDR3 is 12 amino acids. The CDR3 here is CASSLRTADYTF. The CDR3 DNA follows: TGTGCCAGCAGCCTACGGACAGCCGACTACACCTTC.

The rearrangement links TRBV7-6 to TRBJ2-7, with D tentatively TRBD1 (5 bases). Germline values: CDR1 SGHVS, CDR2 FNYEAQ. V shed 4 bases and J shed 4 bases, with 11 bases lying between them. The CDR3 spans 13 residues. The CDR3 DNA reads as TGTGCCAGCAGCTCGTTTAGGGGTTACGAGCAGTACTTC. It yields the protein CASSSFRGYEQYF.

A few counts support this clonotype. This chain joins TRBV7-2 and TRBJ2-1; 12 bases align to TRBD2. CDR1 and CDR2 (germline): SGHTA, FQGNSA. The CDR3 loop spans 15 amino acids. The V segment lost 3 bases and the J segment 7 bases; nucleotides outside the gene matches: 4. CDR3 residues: CASSLRTSGANEQFF. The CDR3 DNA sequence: TGTGCCAGCAGCTTGAGGACTAGCGGGGCGAATGAGCAGTTCTTC.

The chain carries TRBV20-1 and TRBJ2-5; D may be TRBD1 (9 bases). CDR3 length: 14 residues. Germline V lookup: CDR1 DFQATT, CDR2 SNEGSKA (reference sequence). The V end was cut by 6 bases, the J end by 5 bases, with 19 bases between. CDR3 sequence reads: CSAGGDRAYETQYF. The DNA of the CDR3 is TGCAGTGCCGGGGGGGACAGGGCCTATGAGACCCAGTACTTC.